This TCR beta chain was retrieved from a study of T cell changes during pregnancy in multiple sclerosis. Germline CDR1 and CDR2: SGHDT and YYEEEE. Trimming at V came to 5 bases and at J to 8 bases, leaving 14 bases not matched to a gene. This CDR3 region has 16 residues. Sequenced by immunoSEQ multiplex PCR; TCRdb stores in-frame clones only, minus some. The sample contains approximately 100,000 clones, about 91% of which appear only once. The rearrangement joins TRBV5-6 to TRBJ2-3; 10 nucleotides agree with TRBD2. The sequenced sample was peripheral blood, obtained in the second trimester of pregnancy. The TCR was taken from a female donor with multiple sclerosis, enrolled in a pregnancy study. The CDR3 nucleotides are TGTGCCAGCAGTGACAGGGCTCTAGCGGGAGTGGGTACGCAGTATTTT. Amino acid sequence: CASSDRALAGVGTQYF.